The source of this TCR beta chain is a study of T-cell reconstitution after alpha-beta-depleted transplantation in children. This clonotype was seen ten or more times. Per germline, CDR1 SGHRS and CDR2 YFSETQ. Trimming took off 2 bases at V and 3 bases at J, with 21 bases between the two ends. The CDR3 has 17 amino acids. The library targeted TCRbeta and was prepared with unique molecular identifiers. MiXCR, run by TCRdb on the PCR reads, gives a single entry per CDR3 protein. The table has about 230,000 distinct CDR3 sequences, approximately 9.9% seen once. V usage is TRBV5-1 and J usage is TRBJ2-7, with a possible D match to TRBD1 (7 bases). The sequences come from PBMCs from the stem cell graft donor, collected from the stem cell graft. The sequence came from a human donor who donated a stem cell graft to a child with SCID. The CDR3 loop reads CASSFRVEGARIYEQYF. The CDR3 DNA reads TGCGCCAGCAGCTTCCGTGTGGAGGGGGCAAGAATCTACGAGCAGTACTTC.